Listed here are 28 T cell receptor beta chains from one sample, sequenced in a study of T cells in tuberculosis. Some clones are missing from TCRdb's copy, which holds only in-frame ones; the method was immunoSEQ multiplex PCR. Here the sample spans about 29,000 clones, around 89% being singletons. The material sequenced was PBMCs. These receptors originate from a donor aged 5-35 years with latent tuberculosis or without tuberculosis infection.

The gene calls are TRBV6-6 and TRBJ2-1, with D possibly TRBD2 on 6 matching bases. Trimming took 4 bases from V and 7 from J, leaving 20 bases between them. CDR3 length: 16 residues. The V gene's germline CDR1 is MNHNY and CDR2 SVGAGI (reference sequence). The CDR3 here is CASSSSGLTPENEQFF. DNA for the CDR3: TGTGCCAGCAGTTCATCGGGACTCACACCGGAAAATGAGCAGTTCTTC.

The chain couples TRBV4-2 to TRBJ2-2; 7 bases fit TRBD2. Unmatched junction bases numbered 11, after V lost 0 bases and J lost 4 bases. The CDR3 is made up of 18 amino acids. The germline CDR1 and CDR2 sequences are LGHNA and YNFKEQ. CDR3 in DNA: TGTGCCAGCAGCCAAGACAGCTCTAGCGGTTTACCCACCGGGGAGCTGTTTTTT. Amino acids: CASSQDSSSGLPTGELFF.

The chain combines TRBV9 with TRBJ2-5, with 12 positions matching TRBD2. V trimming: 3 bases; J trimming: 0 bases; junction bases outside the gene matches: 15. Germline values: CDR1 SGDLS, CDR2 YYNGEE. The CDR3 length is 20 residues. The CDR3 DNA is TGTGCCAGCAGCGCAGAGATACCGGGACTAGCGGGCCAGTACCAAGAGACCCAGTACTTC. Amino acids: CASSAEIPGLAGQYQETQYF.

The J gene is TRBJ2-1, the V gene TRBV7-2, with 11 bases identical to TRBD2. With V trimmed by 2 bases and J by 4 bases, 10 bases remained unmatched. The CDR3 loop spans 18 amino acids. Germline CDR1 and CDR2: SGHTA and FQGNSA. In DNA, the CDR3 is TGTGCCAGCAGCTTAAGGGTGACTAGCGGGGCAACTTACAATGAGCAGTTCTTC. Its protein product is CASSLRVTSGATYNEQFF. Combining the CDR3 with reference TRBV7-2 and TRBJ2-1 gives the whole variable domain GAGVSQSPSNKVTEKGKDVELRCDPISGHTALYWYRQSLGQGLEFLIYFQGNSAPDKSGLPSDRFSAERTGGSVSTLTIQRTQQEDSAVYLCASSLRVTSGATYNEQFFGPGTRLTVL.

The chain combines TRBV29-1 with TRBJ2-3, with D possibly matching TRBD2 (5 bases). The CDR3 consists of 13 residues. Germline V lookup: CDR1 SQVTM, CDR2 ANQGSEA. V lost 4 bases and J lost 0, with 8 bases in between. The CDR3 nucleotides are TGCAGCGTTGGGACGGGGAGCACAGATACGCAGTATTTT. Translation gives CSVGTGSTDTQYF.

V usage is TRBV6-5 and J usage is TRBJ1-2; perhaps TRBD1 as D (6 bases). V was clipped by 4 bases and J by 8 bases, with 17 bases between them. Germline values: CDR1 MNHEY, CDR2 SVGAGI. There are 14 residues in the CDR3. The CDR3 coding sequence is TGTGCCAGCAGTTCCGATCGGACAGTTTCGGGCTACACCTTC. It encodes CASSSDRTVSGYTF.

This sequence joins TRBV7-9 and TRBJ1-2; TRBD1 matches at 7 bases. Looked up from germline, CDR1 is SEHNR and CDR2 is FQNEAQ (reference sequence). This CDR3 comprises 12 residues. The ends lost 5 bases at V and 8 bases at J; junction bases unmatched: 5. The DNA for the CDR3 is TGTGCCAGCAGCCCCGGGACAGACGGCTACACCTTC. It specifies CASSPGTDGYTF.

The chain carries TRBV7-2 and TRBJ2-7; D is possibly TRBD2 (6 bases). Germline V gives CDR1 SGHTA, CDR2 FQGNSA. The CDR3 has 16 amino acids. The V and J ends lost 1 base and 5 bases respectively, with 18 bases between them. This chain's CDR3 is CASSLEASSVGDEQYF. In DNA form, the CDR3 reads TGTGCCAGCAGCTTAGAGGCGTCTAGCGTCGGAGACGAGCAGTACTTC.

The chain couples TRBV25-1 to TRBJ2-7; possibly TRBD1 for D (5 bases). In germline, CDR1 is MGHDK, CDR2 SYGVNS. V gave up 2 bases and J gave up 6 bases, with 8 bases separating them. The CDR3 runs to 12 residues. The CDR3 reads CASSEGASEQYF. The CDR3 region has the DNA TGTGCCAGCAGTGAAGGGGCGAGCGAGCAGTACTTC.

V is TRBV18 and J is TRBJ1-2; 9 bases line up with TRBD1. Unmatched junction bases numbered 6, after V lost 3 bases and J lost 4 bases. There are 15 residues in the CDR3. Germline V CDR1 and CDR2: KGHSH, LQKENI. The CDR3 DNA is TGTGCCAGCTCACCCTCCGGGACAGGGAGCTATGGCTACACCTTC. Protein sequence: CASSPSGTGSYGYTF.

The gene calls are TRBV18 and TRBJ2-3; possibly TRBD2 for D (5 bases). CDR1 is KGHSH and CDR2 is LQKENI in the germline V gene. The CDR3 consists of 15 residues. V was trimmed by 4 bases and J by 0 bases, leaving 11 bases between them. The CDR3, as DNA: TGTGCCAGCTCACGAGCGGAACCTAGCACAGATACGCAGTATTTT. Encoded protein: CASSRAEPSTDTQYF.

This clone was observed a single time. The gene calls are TRBV27 and TRBJ2-7; 11 nucleotides match TRBD1. The ends lost 5 bases at V and 6 bases at J; junction bases unmatched: 9. Germline loops: CDR1 MNHEY, CDR2 SMNVEV (reference sequence). This CDR3 region has 15 residues. The CDR3 is CASSAGTGGRSEQYF. Here the CDR3 DNA reads TGTGCCAGCAGTGCCGGGACAGGGGGAAGGAGCGAGCAGTACTTC.

The chain combines TRBV29-1 with TRBJ1-2; 7 bases map to TRBD1. The V segment lost 7 bases and the J segment 0 bases; nucleotides outside the gene matches: 5. The CDR3 spans 13 residues. The germline V gene has CDR1 SQVTM and CDR2 ANQGSEA. This CDR3 is CSGWTGANYGYTF. CDR3 nucleotide sequence: TGCAGCGGATGGACAGGAGCTAACTATGGCTACACCTTC. Complete variable domain (other parts from reference TRBV29-1 and TRBJ1-2): SAVISQKPSRDICQRGTSLTIQCQVDSQVTMMFWYRQQPGQSLTLIATANQGSEATYESGFVIDKFPISRPNLTFSTLTVSNMSPEDSSIYLCSGWTGANYGYTFGSGTRLTVV.

The V and J genes are TRBV29-1 and TRBJ2-4; a possible D gene is TRBD1 (8 bases). Trimming shortened V by 0 bases and J by 8 bases, and 26 bases separated the two germline ends. This CDR3 is built from 18 residues. CDR1 SQVTM and CDR2 ANQGSEA come from the germline V gene. CDR3 coding DNA: TGCAGCGTTGAAGATTGGTCGGGGGGAGGACAGGGTAGATACATTCAGTACTTC. This translates into CSVEDWSGGGQGRYIQYF.

The J gene is TRBJ1-1, the V gene TRBV18; no reliable D call. Germline CDR1 KGHSH, CDR2 LQKENI. Trimming stripped 3 bases from V and 11 bases from J, with 16 bases between. CDR3 length: 13 residues. In nucleotides, the CDR3 is TGTGCCAGCTCACCCCCCGGCGGTTCGGGGGCTTTCTTT. Encoded protein: CASSPPGGSGAFF. Full variable domain (missing parts from reference TRBV18 and TRBJ1-1): NAGVMQNPRHLVRRRGQEARLRCSPMKGHSHVYWYRQLPEEGLKFMVYLQKENIIDESGMPKERFSAEFPKEGPSILRIQQVVRGDSAAYFCASSPPGGSGAFFGQGTRLTVV.

The chain combines TRBV21-1 with TRBJ2-7; TRBD1 was called by the table and not checked on the DNA. TRBV21-1 is marked as a pseudogene. This CDR3 contains 12 residues. The CDR3 loop reads CASSLRQYEQYF. The CDR3 nucleotides are TGTGCCAGCAGCCTTCGACAGTACGAGCAGTACTTC.

A single count supports this clone. The chain couples TRBV9 to TRBJ2-3, with TRBD1 as a possible D gene (5 bases). The V gene's germline CDR1 is SGDLS and CDR2 YYNGEE. The CDR3 sequence is 18 residues long. V dropped 3 bases and J dropped 1 base, with 21 bases sitting between them. The CDR3 loop is CASSGTPGRGWGTDTQYF. The CDR3, as DNA: TGTGCCAGCAGCGGCACGCCGGGTAGGGGATGGGGCACAGATACGCAGTATTTT.

The chain links TRBV4-1 to TRBJ1-5; TRBD1 aligns across 7 bases. The CDR3 covers 18 residues. Germline-derived CDR1 and CDR2 are MGHRA and YSYEKL. V lost 0 bases and J lost 2; bases outside the gene matches: 10. The CDR3 region has the DNA TGCGCCAGCAGCCAAGAGAAAAATCGTGGGACAGGCAATCAGCCCCAGCATTTT. Its protein product is CASSQEKNRGTGNQPQHF.

The V and J genes are TRBV6-6 and TRBJ1-2; a weak D match, TRBD1 (6 bases). The germline CDR1 and CDR2 sequences are MNHNY and SVGAGI (reference sequence). There are 15 residues in the CDR3. The V end was cut by 2 bases, the J end by 7 bases, with 17 bases between. The CDR3 spells CASSYHETGRSGYTF. Written as DNA, the CDR3 is TGTGCCAGCAGTTACCATGAAACAGGGCGGTCTGGCTACACCTTC.

The chain uses TRBV10-3 and TRBJ2-3; 9 nucleotides match TRBD2. The ends lost 9 bases at V and 3 bases at J; junction bases unmatched: 1. This CDR3 region has 12 residues. Germline V lookup: CDR1 ENHRY, CDR2 SYGVKD. CDR3 nucleotide sequence: TGTGCCATGGCGGGGGGGACAGATACGCAGTATTTT. Translation: CAMAGGTDTQYF.

The J gene is TRBJ1-6, the V gene TRBV29-1; D uncertain. Germline V lookup: CDR1 SQVTM, CDR2 ANQGSEA. The V end was cut by 4 bases, the J end by 8 bases, with 12 bases between. This CDR3 region has 13 residues. CDR3 nucleotide sequence: TGCAGCGTTGGTGAGGGAGAATATTCACCCCTCCACTTT. Translating it yields CSVGEGEYSPLHF. Filled out from reference TRBV29-1 and TRBJ1-6, the complete variable domain reads SAVISQKPSRDICQRGTSLTIQCQVDSQVTMMFWYRQQPGQSLTLIATANQGSEATYESGFVIDKFPISRPNLTFSTLTVSNMSPEDSSIYLCSVGEGEYSPLHFGNGTRLTVT.

On this clone itself: Other DNA sequences within the sample encode an identical CDR3. The chain is built from TRBV12-2 and TRBJ1-2; the DNA was not used to check the table's D call, TRBD1. TRBV12-2 is assigned pseudogene status. CDR3 length: 14 amino acids. The CDR3 sequence is CASRSPRGNYGYTF. As DNA, the CDR3 is TGTGCAAGTCGCTCCCCAAGGGGGAACTATGGCTACACCTTC.

The gene calls are TRBV7-3 and TRBJ2-3, with a tentative D call TRBD2 (6 bases). Germline loops: CDR1 SGHTA, CDR2 FQGTGA. The CDR3 is 16 residues long. Deletions cut 4 bases from V and 6 bases from J, with 20 bases between. Written as DNA, the CDR3 is TGTGCCAGCAGCTCGGGACTGCCCTCGTCGGCGGATACGCAGTATTTT. It encodes CASSSGLPSSADTQYF. Full variable domain (rest looked up from reference TRBV7-3 and TRBJ2-3): GAGVSQTPSNKVTEKGKYVELRCDPISGHTALYWYRQSLGQGPEFLIYFQGTGAADDSGLPNDRFFAVRPEGSVSTLKIQRTERGDSAVYLCASSSGLPSSADTQYFGPGTRLTVL.

Regarding this clone: The germline gene is not matched at one end of the junction; a read error may be the cause. The chain's CDR3 is CASSLGWTGSDF. The CDR3 coding sequence is TGTGCCAGCAGCTTGGGTTGGACAGGATCGGACTTC. V gene TRBV5-6 combines with J gene TRBJ2-7; TRBD1 agrees at 7 bases. Germline lookup yields CDR1 SGHDT and CDR2 YYEEEE. The length of the CDR3 is 12 residues.

This sequence joins TRBV28 and TRBJ1-2, with a possible D match to TRBD1 (6 bases). The CDR3 extends over 13 amino acids. Germline-derived CDR1 and CDR2 are MDHEN and SYDVKM. Between the trimmed V and J ends, which lost 6 bases and 3 bases, there was a span of 11 bases. CDR3 protein: CASSLDSYYGYTF. In DNA, the CDR3 is TGTGCCAGCAGCCTGGACAGCTACTATGGCTACACCTTC.

The chain links TRBV6-6 to TRBJ1-4; TRBD1 agrees at 10 bases. Looked up from germline, CDR1 is MNHNY and CDR2 is SVGAGI (reference sequence). V dropped 4 bases and J dropped 7; count of bases not matched to a gene: 3. The CDR3 totals 14 residues. This CDR3 is CASSLGQGGEKLFF. CDR3 bases: TGTGCCAGCAGTTTAGGACAGGGGGGTGAAAAACTGTTTTTT.

V gene TRBV29-1 combines with J gene TRBJ2-5, with TRBD1 identical over 9 bases. V lost 8 bases, J lost 1 base, and 8 bases stayed unmatched. The CDR3 length is 14 residues. Germline V CDR1 and CDR2: SQVTM, ANQGSEA. CDR3 residues: CSTPKGQGQETQYF. CDR3 DNA: TGCAGCACCCCTAAGGGACAGGGCCAAGAGACCCAGTACTTC.

The chain employs TRBV29-1 and TRBJ2-7, with 8 bases matching TRBD1. Germline V gene lookup returns CDR1 SQVTM and CDR2 ANQGSEA. CDR3 length: 12 residues. Trimming took 7 bases from V and 5 from J; bases not matched to a gene: 7. The CDR3 region is CSARDRKDEQYF. CDR3 nucleotides: TGCAGCGCCCGGGACAGGAAAGACGAGCAGTACTTC.